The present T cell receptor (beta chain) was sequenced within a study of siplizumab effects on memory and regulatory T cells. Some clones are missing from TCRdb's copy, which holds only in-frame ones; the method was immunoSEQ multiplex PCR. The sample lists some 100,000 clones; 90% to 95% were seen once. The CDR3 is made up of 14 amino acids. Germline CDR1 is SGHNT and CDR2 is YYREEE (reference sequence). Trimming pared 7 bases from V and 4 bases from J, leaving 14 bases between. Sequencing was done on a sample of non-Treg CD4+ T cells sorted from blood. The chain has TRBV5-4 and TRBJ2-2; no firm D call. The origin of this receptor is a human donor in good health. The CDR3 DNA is TGTGCCAGCGGCGACATGGGCGGCACCGGGGAGCTGTTTTTT. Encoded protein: CASGDMGGTGELFF.